The T cell receptor beta chain under discussion was sequenced for a study of cytomegalovirus exposure and HLA in healthy donors. Broader study findings: An observed cluster of highly shared sequence variants was recorded as a likely sequencing artifact. A reported reduction in N-insertions relative to the approximately 670-donor mean was seen in an Asian-associated ancestry cluster in a later analysis. Being productive about 90% or about 30% of the time was typical of most TCR beta V segments in an earlier analysis.

The PCR ran on 60 Vbeta and 13 Jbeta primers. Assay used: immunoSEQ multiplex PCR; TCRdb lists only in-frame clones, some missing. The sample lists over 100,000 clones, approximately 74% occurring once. The CDR3 has 15 amino acids. The V and J ends lost 3 bases and 5 bases, in that order; junction bases with no gene match: 5. Germline CDR1 and CDR2: SGHDN and FVKESK. About this clone itself: Antigen specificity is unknown.

Sequencing was performed on PBMCs. The chain couples TRBV14 to TRBJ2-2; TRBD1 matches at 8 bases. This clonotype was sampled from a male donor in good health and CMV-seronegative. CDR3 amino acids: CASSHGRGRTGELFF. CDR3 DNA sequence: TGTGCCAGCAGCCATGGCAGGGGGCGGACCGGGGAGCTGTTTTTT.